This T cell receptor beta chain stems from a study of CD8 T cells in ankylosing spondylitis. On this clonotype itself: What it binds is unknown. One junction end disagrees with the germline gene, perhaps due to a read error.

TCRdb re-analysed the 5' RACE reads in MiXCR, keeping a single row per CDR3 protein. This table has about 220,000 distinct CDR3 sequences, about 11% appearing once. This CDR3 is 14 amino acids long. CDR1 is SGHKS and CDR2 is YYEKEE in the germline V gene (reference sequence). General observations from the study: Significant enrichment of disease-linked clones was reportedly seen in matched ankylosing spondylitis synovial fluid.

The chain has TRBV5-5 and TRBJ2-2, with 7 bases fitting TRBD2. This TCR was sampled from a male donor with ankylosing spondylitis or in good health (not recorded which). Sequenced sample: blood, either unsorted or a sorted T cell fraction (not recorded which). The CDR3 reads CPSSGTINTGELFF. CDR3 coding DNA: TGTCCCAGCAGCGGGACTATAAACACCGGGGAGCTGTTTTTT. Drawing the rest from reference TRBV5-5 and TRBJ2-2, the complete variable domain is DAGVTQSPTHLIKTRGQQVTLRCSPISGHKSVSWYQQVLGQGPQFIFQYYEKEERGRGNFPDRFSARQFPNYSSELNVNALLLGDSALYLCPSSGTINTGELFFGEGSRLTVL.